The 28 T cell receptor beta chains reported below all come from one sample, sequenced in a study of identical twins (dated by TCRdb to 2016 to 2017). The method behind the library was 5' RACE. The instrument was an Illumina HiSeq 2000. The raw public reads went through TCRdb reprocessing: fastp at Q25, MiXCR clone calling, in-frame beta chains kept. All rows with the same CDR3 protein become a single entry with the most common DNA and genes. The sample table shows hundreds of thousands of distinct CDR3 sequences, and 5.5% to 6.5% are seen once. The ten most abundant clones make up approximately 2% of the sample. Sequencing was carried out using naive T cells sorted from blood. According to the study, the label for this sample's cell subset or site signals: cells isolated with a human naive T-cell isolation kit. The receptors originated from a man between 18 and 29 years old in good health.

The genes are TRBV20-1 and TRBJ2-7; D is perhaps TRBD2 (5 bases). Germline CDR1 is DFQATT and CDR2 is SNEGSKA (reference sequence). This CDR3 contains 14 residues. The ends were cut back, 0 bases at V and 2 bases at J, with 11 bases in the middle. The CDR3 loop is CSARDFGVPYEQYF. CDR3 bases: TGCAGTGCTAGAGATTTCGGGGTACCCTACGAGCAGTACTTC.

The chain joins TRBV5-1 to TRBJ1-6; no firm D call. CDR1 and CDR2 from the germline V gene are SGHRS and YFSETQ. V lost 4 bases and J lost 8, with 7 bases in between. The CDR3 contains 12 residues. The CDR3 DNA follows: TGCGCCAGCAGCGAAACGGATTCACCCCTCCACTTT. It specifies CASSETDSPLHF.

This clonotype was counted at least ten times. The gene calls are TRBV12-3 or TRBV12-4 and TRBJ2-1; 7 bases fit TRBD2. V dropped 6 bases and J dropped 4; count of bases not matched to a gene: 9. This CDR3 is 15 amino acids long. The CDR3 loop reads CASRIRDYKYNEQFF. CDR3 sequence (DNA): TGTGCCAGCAGGATACGGGACTACAAATACAATGAGCAGTTCTTC.

In its sample, this clonotype was seen a few times. The CDR3 DNA sequence: TGCAGTGTTTACCTTTGGAGGAACACTGAAGCTTTCTTT. Translated: CSVYLWRNTEAFF. This chain connects TRBV20-1 to TRBJ1-1; D call uncertain. Germline V CDR1 and CDR2: DFQATT, SNEGSKA (reference sequence). V was shortened by 7 bases and J by 1 base, with 13 bases between the two germline ends. This CDR3 is 13 amino acids long.

This clonotype was recorded many times. One end of the junction varies from germline; a read error may be responsible. The chain carries TRBV30 and TRBJ1-1; TRBD1 is a possible D gene (6 bases). This CDR3 region has 13 residues. Germline assignment: CDR1 GTSNPN and CDR2 SVGIG (reference sequence). The CDR3 DNA follows: TGCGTACTACAGGGTCCCATGAACACTGAAGCTTTCTTT. This encodes CVLQGPMNTEAFF.

This clonotype was observed a few times. V gene TRBV11-2 combines with J gene TRBJ2-3; TRBD2 aligns across 14 bases. Trimming took 1 base from V and 6 from J; bases not matched to a gene: 15. Germline CDR1 SGHAT, CDR2 FQNNGV. The CDR3 spans 20 residues. CDR3 in DNA: TGTGCCAGCAGCTTAGTGTGGGGGGGGACTAGCGGGGGACGGGGGGATACGCAGTATTTT. Encoded protein: CASSLVWGGTSGGRGDTQYF.

This clonotype was recorded at least ten times. V and J are TRBV4-1 and TRBJ2-3; 7 bases match TRBD1. V shed 4 bases, J shed 6 bases, and the junction held 7 bases outside the gene matches. There are 14 residues in the CDR3. Germline-derived CDR1 and CDR2 are MGHRA and YSYEKL. CDR3 nucleotide sequence: TGCGCCAGCAGCCTAGGACAGGCTGTCGATACGCAGTATTTT. Its protein product is CASSLGQAVDTQYF.

The table lists this clonotype with many counts. The chain is built from TRBV15 and TRBJ1-5; perhaps TRBD1 as D (5 bases). With 5 bases removed from V and 0 bases from J, the gap between germline ends came to 11 bases. The CDR3 extends over 15 amino acids. The germline V gene encodes CDR1 LNHNV and CDR2 YYDKDF (reference sequence). As DNA, the CDR3 is TGTGCCACCAGCGTCCGGGACTATAGCAATCAGCCCCAGCATTTT. Amino acids: CATSVRDYSNQPQHF.

The chain employs TRBV5-1 and TRBJ2-3; TRBD1 or TRBD2 may be the D gene (6 bases each). With 0 bases removed from V and 0 bases from J, the gap between germline ends came to 17 bases. CDR1 and CDR2 (germline): SGHRS, YFSETQ. The CDR3 has 18 amino acids. The CDR3 protein is CASSLALQGGRSTDTQYF. CDR3 bases: TGCGCCAGCAGCTTGGCCCTTCAAGGGGGGAGAAGCACAGATACGCAGTATTTT.

This clonotype was seen at least ten times. The chain carries TRBV15 and TRBJ2-4, with D perhaps matching TRBD2 (6 bases). The CDR3 has 14 residues. Between the trimmed V and J ends, which lost 7 bases and 2 bases, there was a span of 12 bases. Germline CDR1 reads LNHNV; CDR2 reads YYDKDF (reference sequence). CDR3 DNA: TGTGCCACCAACCGGGGAGGATCCAAAAACATTCAGTACTTC. Amino acids: CATNRGGSKNIQYF.

This clonotype was counted a few times. This chain joins TRBV27 and TRBJ2-7, with 7 positions matching TRBD2. V lost 2 bases, J lost 1 base, and 8 bases stayed unmatched. Germline V gene sequence: CDR1 MNHEY, CDR2 SMNVEV (reference sequence). The CDR3 contains 16 residues. In DNA form, the CDR3 reads TGTGCCAGCAGTTTAGCTAGCGGCTCAGCATCCTACGAGCAGTACTTC. Amino acids: CASSLASGSASYEQYF.

The chain is built from TRBV11-2 and TRBJ2-1, with 7 bases aligning to TRBD2. The V and J ends lost 1 base and 7 bases, in that order; junction bases with no gene match: 7. This CDR3 is built from 15 residues. CDR1 is SGHAT, CDR2 FQNNGV, per germline. The CDR3: CASSLGSGMGNEQFF. The CDR3 bases are TGTGCCAGCAGCTTAGGGAGCGGGATGGGGAATGAGCAGTTCTTC.

The J gene is TRBJ2-3, the V gene TRBV12-3 or TRBV12-4; possible D gene TRBD2, 6 bases. V was shortened by 3 bases and J by 5 bases, with 12 bases between the two germline ends. The CDR3 runs to 14 residues. The CDR3 region is CASSFAAGQDTQYF. CDR3 sequence (DNA): TGTGCCAGCAGTTTTGCGGCGGGGCAAGATACGCAGTATTTT.

This clonotype was recorded a few times. The chain couples TRBV6-5 to TRBJ2-7; 9 bases agree with TRBD2. Germline CDR1 MNHEY, CDR2 SVGAGI. The CDR3 length is 15 residues. J gave up 7 bases and V 4 bases, and 11 bases lay outside the gene matches. CDR3 bases: TGTGCCAGCAGTTTGGTTAATAGCGGGAGCGGTGAGCAGTACTTC. Its translation: CASSLVNSGSGEQYF.

This clonotype was seen many times. The V gene is TRBV5-5, the J gene TRBJ2-7; D not certain. Germline CDR1 and CDR2: SGHKS and YYEKEE (reference sequence). V lost 2 bases, J lost 4 bases, and 7 bases lay in between. The CDR3 is 12 amino acids. The CDR3 region is CASSFRLYEQYV. The CDR3 bases are TGTGCCAGCAGCTTTAGGTTGTACGAGCAGTACGTC.

This clonotype was counted between two and nine times. The V gene is TRBV6-5, the J gene TRBJ2-1; TRBD2 aligns across 10 bases. The trim removed 4 bases at V and 8 bases at J, leaving 8 bases unmatched. Germline CDR1 is MNHEY and CDR2 is SVGAGI. CDR3 size: 15 residues. The CDR3 coding sequence is TGTGCCAGCAGTTTGCCGACTAGCGGGTGGGATGAGCAGTTCTTC. Translated, it gives CASSLPTSGWDEQFF.

This sequence joins TRBV20-1 and TRBJ2-7, with D perhaps matching TRBD2 (5 bases). The ends were cut back, 6 bases at V and 0 bases at J, with 18 bases in the middle. In germline, CDR1 is DFQATT, CDR2 SNEGSKA (reference sequence). CDR3 length: 15 amino acids. This CDR3 is CSAPTGNSISYEQYF. The CDR3 nucleotides are TGCAGTGCGCCGACGGGGAACAGCATCTCCTACGAGCAGTACTTC.

This clonotype appeared a few times. The rearrangement uses TRBV5-6 and TRBJ2-2; 8 bases match TRBD1. Trimming removed 4 bases from V and 3 bases from J; junction bases left unmatched: 8. Germline CDR1 and CDR2: SGHDT and YYEEEE. The CDR3 contains 16 residues. The CDR3, as DNA: TGTGCCAGCAGCCTGGACAGGGTGTTACACACCGGGGAGCTGTTTTTT. This sequence encodes CASSLDRVLHTGELFF.

This clonotype has at least ten counts. The V and J genes are TRBV5-1 and TRBJ1-1; 7 bases match TRBD1. The germline V gene has CDR1 SGHRS and CDR2 YFSETQ. This CDR3 is 13 amino acids long. Trimming cost V 1 base and J 11 bases; bases outside gene matches: 8. The CDR3 nucleotides read TGCGCCAGCAGCTTGTCTGAGGGGGCGGCGGCTTTCTTT. The encoded protein is CASSLSEGAAAFF.

This clonotype was observed many times. The chain carries TRBV2 and TRBJ2-1, with 9 bases identical to TRBD2. CDR3 size: 16 residues. Germline trimming cut 3 bases from V and 9 bases from J; bases unmatched to any gene: 12. Germline V gene sequence: CDR1 SNHLY, CDR2 FYNNEI. As DNA, the CDR3 is TGTGCCAGCAGTGACGATCGGCGGGAGGGCTATCCTGAGCAGTTCTTC. This translates into CASSDDRREGYPEQFF.

A note on this clonotype: This may be a read error: a much more frequent sequence differs by one nucleotide. The rearrangement links TRBV4-1 to TRBJ2-1; possibly TRBD1 for D (5 bases). The CDR3 runs to 15 residues. The germline V gene has CDR1 MGHRA and CDR2 YSYEKL. The V end was cut by 0 bases, the J end by 7 bases, with 13 bases between. In nucleotides, the CDR3 is TGCGCCAGCAGCCAAGAGACGGCAGGGTTGAATGAGCAGTTCTTC. Translating it yields CASSQETAGLNEQFF.

Ten or more counts support this clonotype. The gene calls are TRBV11-2 and TRBJ1-4; D remains unclear. The CDR3 has 13 residues. With 1 base removed from V and 8 bases from J, the gap between germline ends came to 8 bases. Per the germline V gene, CDR1 is SGHAT and CDR2 is FQNNGV. DNA for the CDR3: TGTGCCAGCAGCTTAGGGGAGGTGGAAAAACTGTTTTTT. Translating gives CASSLGEVEKLFF.

This clonotype was recorded at least ten times. The chain recombines TRBV6-5 with TRBJ2-1; D not resolved. Between the trimmed V and J ends, which lost 0 bases and 0 bases, there was a span of 6 bases. The germline CDR1 and CDR2 sequences are MNHEY and SVGAGI. The CDR3 is made up of 15 amino acids. In DNA form, the CDR3 reads TGTGCCAGCAGTTACTCGCCCAACTCCTACAATGAGCAGTTCTTC. Translated: CASSYSPNSYNEQFF.

This clonotype was found a few times. The DNA for the CDR3 is TGCAGTGCTAGAGATCCCGGACCCCCAAAAGACTATGGCTACACCTTC. Translated, it gives CSARDPGPPKDYGYTF. The chain uses TRBV20-1 and TRBJ1-2; no clear D. V lost 0 bases and J lost 3, with 17 bases in between. The CDR3 is 16 amino acids. Germline V lookup: CDR1 DFQATT, CDR2 SNEGSKA (reference sequence).

The chain employs TRBV5-8 and TRBJ2-1, with D perhaps matching TRBD1 or TRBD2 (5 bases each). Germline V lookup: CDR1 SGHTS, CDR2 YDEGEE. The V end lost 5 bases, the J end lost 8 bases, and 20 bases lay between the germline ends. The length of the CDR3 is 15 residues. This chain's CDR3 is CASSGGLGVMDEQFF. For the CDR3, the DNA is TGTGCCAGCAGTGGGGGATTGGGCGTTATGGATGAGCAGTTCTTC.

This clonotype was observed many times. V gene TRBV15 combines with J gene TRBJ2-1; D may be TRBD2 (6 bases). The CDR3 totals 16 residues. Trimming shortened V by 3 bases and J by 5 bases, and 17 bases separated the two germline ends. Germline values: CDR1 LNHNV, CDR2 YYDKDF (reference sequence). DNA of the CDR3: TGTGCCACCAGCAGGGGACGCGGGGTGACTAACAATGAGCAGTTCTTC. Translating gives CATSRGRGVTNNEQFF.

This clonotype was observed at least ten times. V usage is TRBV9 and J usage is TRBJ2-5, with TRBD1 matching over 7 bases. V trimming: 4 bases; J trimming: 2 bases; junction bases outside the gene matches: 8. Germline CDR1 SGDLS, CDR2 YYNGEE. The CDR3 totals 15 residues. The CDR3 loop reads CASSTSTGAQETQYF. CDR3 bases: TGTGCCAGCAGCACATCAACAGGGGCACAAGAGACCCAGTACTTC.

This clonotype appeared a few times. The rearrangement links TRBV12-3 or TRBV12-4 to TRBJ2-7; 14 bases are a match to TRBD2. V lost 4 bases to trimming and J lost 4 bases; unmatched junction nucleotides: 6. The CDR3 loop spans 16 amino acids. The CDR3 sequence: CASSSRLAGGLYEQYF. The CDR3 nucleotides are TGTGCCAGCAGTTCCAGACTAGCGGGAGGGCTATACGAGCAGTACTTC.